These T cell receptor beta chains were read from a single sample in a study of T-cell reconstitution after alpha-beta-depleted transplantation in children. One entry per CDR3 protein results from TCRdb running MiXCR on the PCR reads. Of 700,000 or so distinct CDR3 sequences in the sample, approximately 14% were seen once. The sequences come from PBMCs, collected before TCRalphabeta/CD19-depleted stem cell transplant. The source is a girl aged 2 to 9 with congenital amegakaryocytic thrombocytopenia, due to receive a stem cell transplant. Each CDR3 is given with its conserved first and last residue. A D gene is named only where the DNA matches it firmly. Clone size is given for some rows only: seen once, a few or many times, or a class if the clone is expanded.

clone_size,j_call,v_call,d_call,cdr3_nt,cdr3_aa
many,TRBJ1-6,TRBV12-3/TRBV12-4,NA,TGTGCCAGCAGCCTGATAAGGTCACCCCTCCACTTT,CASSLIRSPLHF
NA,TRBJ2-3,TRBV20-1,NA,TGCAGTGCTAGCGTACAGGTTTCAGATACGCAGTATTTT,CSASVQVSDTQYF
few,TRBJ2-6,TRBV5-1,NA,TGCGCCAGCAGCTTGGCCCTCGCAGCTGGGGCCAACGTCCTGACTTTC,CASSLALAAGANVLTF
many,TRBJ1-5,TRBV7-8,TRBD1,TGTGCCAGCAGCTTAGTCGGGACAGGGGGCAATCAGCCCCAGCATTTT,CASSLVGTGGNQPQHF
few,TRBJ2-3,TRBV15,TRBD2,TGTGCCACCAGCAGAGATGCAGGACTAGCGGGAGGGCCCGTATCAGATACGCAGTATTTT,CATSRDAGLAGGPVSDTQYF
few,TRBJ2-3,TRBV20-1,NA,TGCAGTCTCCAGGTTGGGAATTTTCTGGATACGCAGTATTTT,CSLQVGNFLDTQYF
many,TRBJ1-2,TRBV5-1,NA,TGCGCCAGCAGCTTGGACGTAGGTTTTGGCTACACCTTC,CASSLDVGFGYTF
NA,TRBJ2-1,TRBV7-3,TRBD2,TGTGCCAGCAGACTGACTAGCGGGAGTTTAAATGAGCAGTTCTTC,CASRLTSGSLNEQFF
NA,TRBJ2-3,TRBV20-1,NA,TGCAGTGCCAGGACCGGTACTTCGGATACGCAGTATTTT,CSARTGTSDTQYF
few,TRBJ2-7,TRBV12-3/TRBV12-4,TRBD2,TGTGCCAGTGCCCGGACACTAGCGGTCTCCTACGAGCAGTACTTC,CASARTLAVSYEQYF
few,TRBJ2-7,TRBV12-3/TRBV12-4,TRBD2,TGTGCCAGCACCTTGGGACTAGCGACGACCTACGAGCAGTACTTC,CASTLGLATTYEQYF
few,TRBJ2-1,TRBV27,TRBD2,TGTGCCAGCAGACGTAGCGGGAGGTCCTACAATGAGCAGTTCTTC,CASRRSGRSYNEQFF
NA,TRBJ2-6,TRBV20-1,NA,TGCAGTGCTAGTGACATCCCTGGGGCCAACGTCCTGACTTTC,CSASDIPGANVLTF
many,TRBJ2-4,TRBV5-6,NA,TGTGCCAGCAGCCCCCGGGCTAGACGCATTCAGTACTTC,CASSPRARRIQYF
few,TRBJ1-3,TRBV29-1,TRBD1,TGCAGCGTCGCCGGACAGGGGAGGAACACCATATATTTT,CSVAGQGRNTIYF
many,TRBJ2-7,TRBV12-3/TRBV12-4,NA,TGTGCCAGCAGTTTGGGGGCGGGTAGCGGGTACGAGCAGTACTTC,CASSLGAGSGYEQYF
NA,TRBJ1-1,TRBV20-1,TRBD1,TGCAGTGCTAGAGATTTAGCGGGGACAGGGGACACTGAAGCTTTCTTT,CSARDLAGTGDTEAFF
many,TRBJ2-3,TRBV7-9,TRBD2,TGTGCCAGCAGCTCTAGCGGTAGCACAGATACGCAGTATTTT,CASSSSGSTDTQYF
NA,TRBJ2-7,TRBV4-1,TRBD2,TGCGCCAGCAGCCAAGGACTAGCTCCTGCCTACGAGCAGTACTTC,CASSQGLAPAYEQYF
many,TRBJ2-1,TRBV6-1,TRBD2,TGTGCCAGCGGGGGGACTAGCGGGATTTACAATGAGCAGTTCTTC,CASGGTSGIYNEQFF
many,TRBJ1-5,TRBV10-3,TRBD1,TGTGCCATCAGTGACAGGGGGAATCAGCCCCAGCATTTT,CAISDRGNQPQHF
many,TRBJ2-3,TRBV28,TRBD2,TGTGCCAGCAGTTTCCTCGGACTAGCGGGAGGGCCGGTAGACACAGATACGCAGTATTTT,CASSFLGLAGGPVDTDTQYF
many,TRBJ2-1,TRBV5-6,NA,TGTGCCAGCACCTTGGTTGCAGGGCCCTACAATGAGCAGTTCTTC,CASTLVAGPYNEQFF
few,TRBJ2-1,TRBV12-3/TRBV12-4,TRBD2,TGTGCCAGCAGTTTTTTGGAGCGGGAGAATGAGCAGTTCTTC,CASSFLERENEQFF
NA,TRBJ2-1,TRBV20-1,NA,TGCAGTGCTACTCAGGGTTACAATGAGCAGTTCTTC,CSATQGYNEQFF
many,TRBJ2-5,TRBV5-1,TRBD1,TGCGCCAGCAGCACCTACAGGGGGGTCCAAGAGACCCAGTACTTC,CASSTYRGVQETQYF
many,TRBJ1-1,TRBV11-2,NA,TGTGCCAGCAGCTTTAGAGGAGGCAACATGAACACTGAAGCTTTCTTT,CASSFRGGNMNTEAFF
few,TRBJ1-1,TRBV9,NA,TGTGCCAGCAGTGGTCCGGGACTCGCGAACACTGAAGCTTTCTTT,CASSGPGLANTEAFF
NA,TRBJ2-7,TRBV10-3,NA,TGTGCCATCAGTGAACCCCCAGTTGGGAACGAGCAGTACTTC,CAISEPPVGNEQYF
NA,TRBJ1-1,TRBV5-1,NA,TGCGCCAGCAGCTTGGTGGGACACAACCAACATAGCTCTGAAGCTTTCTTT,CASSLVGHNQHSSEAFF
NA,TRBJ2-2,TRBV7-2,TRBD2,TGTGCCAGCAGCTTATTCCCGGGAGGGGGCACCGGGGAGCTGTTTTTT,CASSLFPGGGTGELFF
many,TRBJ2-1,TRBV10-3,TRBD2,TGTGCCATCAGCGGACTAGCGGGGGATCATGAGCAGTTCTTC,CAISGLAGDHEQFF
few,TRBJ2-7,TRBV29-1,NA,TGCAGCGTTGGCGGTGCCTACGAGCAGTACTTC,CSVGGAYEQYF
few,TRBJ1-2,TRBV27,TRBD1,TGTGCCAGCAGCACCGTGGGACAGGGTGACGGCTACACCTTC,CASSTVGQGDGYTF
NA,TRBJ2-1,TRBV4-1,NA,TGCGCCAGCAGCCAAGTTAACAGCAATGAGCAGTTCTTC,CASSQVNSNEQFF
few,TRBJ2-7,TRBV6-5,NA,TGTGCCAGCAGTTATTCGGGGGACGACGAGCAGTACTTC,CASSYSGDDEQYF
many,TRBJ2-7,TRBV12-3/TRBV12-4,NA,TGTGCCAGCAGTTTAGAAACGGGGGGCCTTCACGAGCAGTACTTC,CASSLETGGLHEQYF
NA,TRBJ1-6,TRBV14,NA,TGTGCCAGCAGCACAGACTATAATTCACCCCTCCACTTT,CASSTDYNSPLHF
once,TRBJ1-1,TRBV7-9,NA,TGTGCCAGCAGCGCAAAGGGACACAACACTGAAGCTTTCTTT,CASSAKGHNTEAFF
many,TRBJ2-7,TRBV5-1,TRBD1,TGCGCCAGCAGCTTACCCCCTCGGGGGACAGGGCTCTACGAGCAGTACTTC,CASSLPPRGTGLYEQYF
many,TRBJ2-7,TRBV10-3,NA,TGTGCCATCAGTGAGAGGAGCATGGCTAGCTCCTACGAGCAGTACTTC,CAISERSMASSYEQYF
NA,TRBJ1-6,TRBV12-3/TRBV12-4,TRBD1,TGTGCCAGCAGTACACAGGGGCCTGATAATTCACCCCTCCACTTT,CASSTQGPDNSPLHF
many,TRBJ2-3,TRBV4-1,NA,TGCGCCAGCAGCCAAGTGCAGGACACAGATACGCAGTATTTT,CASSQVQDTDTQYF
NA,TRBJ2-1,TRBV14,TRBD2,TGTGCCAGCAGGGATTTTCGGGAGGGCCGATCCAATGAGCAGTTCTTC,CASRDFREGRSNEQFF
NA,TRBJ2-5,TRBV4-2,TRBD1,TGTGCCAGCAGCCCGACCACAGGGGGGACAGAGACCCAGTACTTC,CASSPTTGGTETQYF
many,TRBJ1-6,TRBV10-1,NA,TGCGCCAGCAGTGATTCGGTGGGTTCACCCCTCCACTTT,CASSDSVGSPLHF
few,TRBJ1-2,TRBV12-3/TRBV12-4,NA,TGTGCCAGCACCAGCAGGCCCACAGGGAAGGAAGGCTACACCTTC,CASTSRPTGKEGYTF
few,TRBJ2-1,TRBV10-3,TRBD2,TGTGCCACCCACCACCGAAGACTAGCGGGAGTTCGGCATGAGCAGTTCTTC,CATHHRRLAGVRHEQFF
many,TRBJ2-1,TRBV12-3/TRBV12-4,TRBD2,TGTGCCAGCAGTTACTTAGCGGGAGTTGAGCAGTTCTTC,CASSYLAGVEQFF
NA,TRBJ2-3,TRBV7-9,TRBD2,TGTGCCAGCAGCTCCAATCCCCGTCCAGCGGGAGGTAGTACGCAGTATTTT,CASSSNPRPAGGSTQYF
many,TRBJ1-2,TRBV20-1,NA,TGCAGTGCTACTTTACAGGTGGGGGATGGCTACACCTTC,CSATLQVGDGYTF
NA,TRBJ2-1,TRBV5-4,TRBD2,TGTGCCAGCAGCTTTAGCGGGAGCGCCTACAATGAGCAGTTCTTC,CASSFSGSAYNEQFF
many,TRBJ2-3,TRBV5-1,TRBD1,TGCGCCAGCGGCAAAGACAGGGGTCCCGCAGATACGCAGTATTTT,CASGKDRGPADTQYF
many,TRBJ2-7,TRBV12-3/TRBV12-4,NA,TGTGCCAGCAGCGCCACAAGTAGCCCCTACGAGCAGTACTTC,CASSATSSPYEQYF
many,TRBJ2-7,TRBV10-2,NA,TGCGCCAGCAGTGACACGTACCTCTCCTACGAGCAGTACTTC,CASSDTYLSYEQYF